Listed below are T cell receptor beta chains from one sample, sequenced in a study of cytotoxic CD8 clonotypes in ibrutinib-treated CLL. Assay: immunoSEQ multiplex PCR; the TCRdb copy retains only in-frame clones and omits some. In the table there are approximately 15,000 clones, approximately 60% of which are singletons. The sample was PBMCs, taken before ibrutinib treatment. The receptors shown here come from a human donor with chronic lymphocytic leukemia. CDR3s include the opening cysteine and the closing phenylalanine or tryptophan. A D gene is named only where the DNA matches it firmly. Clone size is not always given. Where it is, it says once, few, many or a class for expanded clones.

J gene: TRBJ2-2; D gene: .; V gene: TRBV6-5; clone size: .; CDR3 DNA: TGTGCCAGCCGTTGGCGTGGGAACACCGGGGAGCTGTTTTTT; CDR3 protein: CASRWRGNTGELFF
J gene: TRBJ2-5; D gene: .; V gene: TRBV11-2; clone size: .; CDR3 DNA: TGTGCCAGCAGCTTACGACCGAGCCAAGAGACCCAGTACTTC; CDR3 protein: CASSLRPSQETQYF
J gene: TRBJ1-6; D gene: .; V gene: TRBV6-5; clone size: .; CDR3 DNA: TGTGCCAGCAGTTACGGCAATTCACCCCTCCACTTT; CDR3 protein: CASSYGNSPLHF
J gene: TRBJ2-2; D gene: TRBD2; V gene: TRBV2; clone size: .; CDR3 DNA: TGTGCCAGCAGTGTAGTCCTAGCGGGATCCGGGGAGCTGTTTTTT; CDR3 protein: CASSVVLAGSGELFF
J gene: TRBJ1-6; D gene: .; V gene: TRBV5-1; clone size: few; CDR3 DNA: TGCGCCAGCAGCCTGCGAGGGGAATATAATTCACCCCTCCACTTT; CDR3 protein: CASSLRGEYNSPLHF
J gene: TRBJ2-3; D gene: .; V gene: TRBV5-6; clone size: .; CDR3 DNA: TGTGCCAGCAATACCCAATCTCGCGGGCGAGTAGATACGCAGTATTTT; CDR3 protein: CASNTQSRGRVDTQYF
J gene: TRBJ2-6; D gene: .; V gene: TRBV5-1; clone size: once; CDR3 DNA: TGCGCCAGCAGCTTGGGGGCAGGGTTATCCTCTGGGGCCAACGTCCTGACTTTC; CDR3 protein: CASSLGAGLSSGANVLTF
J gene: TRBJ1-1; D gene: .; V gene: TRBV4-1; clone size: .; CDR3 DNA: TGCGCCAGCAGCCAAAGGCAGGGTTACACTGAAGCTTTCTTT; CDR3 protein: CASSQRQGYTEAFF
J gene: TRBJ2-1; D gene: TRBD1; V gene: TRBV5-4; clone size: .; CDR3 DNA: TGTGCCAGCAGCTTCAAACCCGGTGAGACAGGGTTTGTCTTC; CDR3 protein: CASSFKPGETGFVF
J gene: TRBJ2-5; D gene: .; V gene: TRBV7-9; clone size: .; CDR3 DNA: TGTGCCAGCAGCTTAGCGGGCAGGGATAGGGAGACCCAGTACTTC; CDR3 protein: CASSLAGRDRETQYF
J gene: TRBJ1-1; D gene: .; V gene: TRBV7-8; clone size: .; CDR3 DNA: TGTGCCAGCAGCTTAGCAGGGGGGATGAACACTGAAGCTTTCTTT; CDR3 protein: CASSLAGGMNTEAFF
J gene: TRBJ2-1; D gene: .; V gene: TRBV19; clone size: .; CDR3 DNA: TGTGCCAGTAGTACTGGTCTGCTTAAGGGCAATGAGCAGTTCTTC; CDR3 protein: CASSTGLLKGNEQFF
J gene: TRBJ1-2; D gene: .; V gene: TRBV7-8; clone size: few; CDR3 DNA: TGTGCCAGCAGCTTAACAGGTGGTAGTGGCTATGGCTACACCTTC; CDR3 protein: CASSLTGGSGYGYTF
J gene: TRBJ1-6; D gene: .; V gene: TRBV7-9; clone size: .; CDR3 DNA: TGTGCCAGCAGCTTAGATCCGGGACAAGGACTAGGTAATTCACCCCTCCACTTT; CDR3 protein: CASSLDPGQGLGNSPLHF
J gene: TRBJ2-1; D gene: TRBD2; V gene: TRBV19; clone size: .; CDR3 DNA: TGTGCCAGTAGTATAGATCGAATGGCGGGGGTGTTCTTC; CDR3 protein: CASSIDRMAGVFF
J gene: TRBJ1-2; D gene: .; V gene: TRBV29-1; clone size: .; CDR3 DNA: TGCAGCGTTGAAGTTCCTGCTCAGGGAGGGTTAGGCTATGGCTACACCTTC; CDR3 protein: CSVEVPAQGGLGYGYTF
J gene: TRBJ1-6; D gene: .; V gene: TRBV7-9; clone size: once; CDR3 DNA: TGTGCCAGCAGCTTAGCTGGCGGGGGTAGTTCACCCCTCCACTTT; CDR3 protein: CASSLAGGGSSPLHF
J gene: TRBJ2-1; D gene: .; V gene: TRBV10-3; clone size: .; CDR3 DNA: TGTGCCATCGCGACCAAGTCAGGGAGCAATGAGCAGTTCTTC; CDR3 protein: CAIATKSGSNEQFF
J gene: TRBJ2-1; D gene: .; V gene: TRBV2; clone size: .; CDR3 DNA: TGTGCCAGCAATTTGGCAGAAGACAATGAGCAGTTCTTC; CDR3 protein: CASNLAEDNEQFF
J gene: TRBJ1-2; D gene: TRBD1; V gene: TRBV27; clone size: .; CDR3 DNA: TGTGCCAGCGGACTCGGGACAGGCTATGGCTACACCTTC; CDR3 protein: CASGLGTGYGYTF
J gene: TRBJ1-2; D gene: .; V gene: TRBV5-1; clone size: .; CDR3 DNA: TGCGCCAGCAGGGACAGCGCCTATGGCTACACCTTC; CDR3 protein: CASRDSAYGYTF
J gene: TRBJ2-5; D gene: .; V gene: TRBV18; clone size: .; CDR3 DNA: TGTGCCAGCTCACCAGTCCCTGGGGAGACCCAGTACTTC; CDR3 protein: CASSPVPGETQYF
J gene: TRBJ2-1; D gene: TRBD2; V gene: TRBV10-3; clone size: .; CDR3 DNA: TGTGCCATCAGTGAGACGAGCGGGGCAAACAATGAGCAGTTCTTC; CDR3 protein: CAISETSGANNEQFF